These T cell receptor beta chains were read from a single sample in a study of CD8 T cells in Susac syndrome. TCRdb ran MiXCR on the immunoSEQ multiplex PCR reads and lists one entry per CDR3 protein. The table lists fewer than 85,000 distinct CDR3 sequences, approximately 93% of them singletons, with about 0.52% in the top ten. Source material: CD8+ T cells from PBMCs. Every receptor here comes from a human donor with Susac syndrome. Each CDR3 is given with its conserved first and last residue. The order of the fields is clone size, J gene, V gene, D gene, CDR3 protein, CDR3 DNA. D genes are given only for firm matches. Clone size is shown for a subset of rows, as once, few, many or a class of expanded clone.

NA,TRBJ2-5,TRBV9,TRBD2,CASSDVAGAETQYF,TGTGCCAGCAGCGACGTAGCGGGGGCGGAGACCCAGTACTTC
NA,TRBJ2-1,TRBV12-5,NA,CASGLGTNEQFF,TGTGCTAGTGGTTTGGGCACCAATGAGCAGTTCTTC
NA,TRBJ2-4,TRBV7-8,TRBD2,CASSSHSGGLAKNIQYF,TGTGCCAGCAGCTCTCACAGCGGGGGACTAGCCAAAAACATTCAGTACTTC
NA,TRBJ2-7,TRBV16,NA,CASSPISYEQYF,TGTGCCAGCAGCCCAATCTCCTACGAGCAGTACTTC
NA,TRBJ2-5,TRBV10-3,TRBD1,CAIRDRDQETQYF,TGTGCCATCAGGGACAGGGACCAAGAGACCCAGTACTTC
NA,TRBJ2-7,TRBV2,NA,CASRALEGNHEQYF,TGTGCCAGCAGGGCCCTGGAGGGTAACCACGAGCAGTACTTC
once,TRBJ1-2,TRBV27,NA,CASSSIGGVRGGYTF,TGTGCCAGCAGTTCCATAGGGGGGGTCCGTGGGGGCTACACCTTC
NA,TRBJ2-2,TRBV6-2/TRBV6-3,NA,CASTYTGELFF,TGTGCCAGCACCTACACCGGGGAGCTGTTTTTT
NA,TRBJ2-3,TRBV7-9,TRBD1,CASSSTGGASTDTQYF,TGTGCCAGCAGCTCGACAGGGGGCGCTAGCACAGATACGCAGTATTTT
NA,TRBJ2-2,TRBV20-1,TRBD2,CSGLGSTSGRAVTGELFF,TGCAGTGGTCTAGGCTCGACTAGCGGGAGGGCGGTAACCGGGGAGCTGTTTTTT
NA,TRBJ2-7,TRBV5-1,TRBD1,CASSPRTGWNEQYF,TGCGCCAGCAGCCCACGGACAGGATGGAACGAGCAGTACTTC
NA,TRBJ2-3,TRBV9,NA,CASSVAGPPLADTQYF,TGTGCCAGCAGCGTAGCAGGACCTCCTTTGGCAGATACGCAGTATTTT
NA,TRBJ2-4,TRBV5-1,TRBD2,CASSGSTSGDRAKNIQYF,TGCGCCAGCAGCGGATCGACTAGCGGGGACAGAGCCAAAAACATTCAGTACTTC
NA,TRBJ2-2,TRBV2,NA,CASSAPNTGELFF,TGTGCCAGCAGTGCCCCGAACACCGGGGAGCTGTTTTTT
NA,TRBJ2-1,TRBV29-1,NA,CSVGDGRSSYNEQFF,TGCAGCGTGGGTGACGGACGAAGCTCCTACAATGAGCAGTTCTTC
NA,TRBJ2-3,TRBV6-1,NA,CASSETGSTDTQYF,TGTGCCAGCAGTGAAACAGGAAGCACAGATACGCAGTATTTT
NA,TRBJ2-1,TRBV4-3,NA,CASSQDLWGGLRTEQFF,TGCGCCAGCAGCCAAGATCTTTGGGGGGGCCTTAGAACTGAGCAGTTCTTC
NA,TRBJ2-7,TRBV6-4,NA,CARLCADSMAYEQYF,TGTGCCAGACTCTGCGCGGACAGCATGGCCTACGAGCAGTACTTC
NA,TRBJ2-3,TRBV30,NA,CAWEAVLYRDTQYF,TGTGCCTGGGAGGCAGTTCTCTACAGGGATACGCAGTATTTT
NA,TRBJ2-5,TRBV6-1,NA,CASSDRQLQETQYF,TGTGCCAGCAGTGATCGGCAGCTCCAAGAGACCCAGTACTTC
NA,TRBJ2-7,TRBV20-1,TRBD1,CSARAPGGYEQYF,TGCAGTGCTAGAGCGCCAGGGGGCTACGAGCAGTACTTC
NA,TRBJ2-1,TRBV2,NA,CASSSGGPQFF,TGTGCCAGCAGTTCCGGGGGGCCCCAGTTCTTC
NA,TRBJ1-5,TRBV9,NA,CASSAQGNQPQHF,TGTGCCAGCAGCGCACAGGGTAATCAGCCCCAGCATTTT
NA,TRBJ1-6,TRBV2,NA,CASGGGIGSPLHF,TGTGCCAGCGGCGGGGGTATTGGCTCACCCCTCCACTTT
NA,TRBJ1-2,TRBV29-1,NA,CSVGAGWGDSLYGYTF,TGCAGCGTTGGAGCGGGCTGGGGAGATTCCCTCTATGGCTACACCTTC
NA,TRBJ2-5,TRBV15,TRBD1,CATSRVGQGRETQYF,TGTGCCACCAGCAGAGTGGGACAGGGGAGGGAGACCCAGTACTTC
NA,TRBJ1-2,TRBV20-1,NA,CSPFLGEEDYGYTF,TGCAGTCCTTTTCTGGGGGAAGAGGACTATGGCTACACCTTC
once,TRBJ1-5,TRBV12-3/TRBV12-4,NA,CASSLLPLSSNQPQHF,TGTGCCAGCAGTTTGCTCCCGTTATCTAGCAATCAGCCCCAGCATTTT
once,TRBJ2-5,TRBV7-8,NA,CASSPRRWEETQYF,TGTGCCAGCAGCCCAAGACGGTGGGAAGAGACCCAGTACTTC
NA,TRBJ2-1,TRBV7-9,TRBD1,CASSLGPGQGSNEQFF,TGTGCCAGCAGCTTAGGCCCGGGACAGGGGAGCAATGAGCAGTTCTTC
NA,TRBJ2-3,TRBV20-1,NA,CSATPTPGDTQYF,TGCAGTGCAACCCCAACCCCTGGAGATACGCAGTATTTT
NA,TRBJ2-7,TRBV9,TRBD1,CASSLGQGNEQYF,TGTGCCAGCAGCCTCGGACAGGGGAACGAGCAGTACTTC
NA,TRBJ1-4,TRBV7-9,TRBD1,CASSSGQGNEKLFF,TGTGCCAGCAGCTCCGGACAGGGGAATGAAAAACTGTTTTTT
once,TRBJ2-3,TRBV15,NA,CATSREGPDTQYF,TGTGCCACCAGCAGAGAAGGGCCAGATACGCAGTATTTT
NA,TRBJ2-7,TRBV27,TRBD1,CASISVTGARYEQYF,TGTGCCAGCATCTCCGTCACAGGGGCAAGGTACGAGCAGTACTTC
NA,TRBJ2-3,TRBV13,TRBD2,CASSLEERGGTDTQYF,TGTGCCAGCAGCTTAGAGGAGCGGGGGGGCACAGATACGCAGTATTTT
NA,TRBJ2-3,TRBV6-5,TRBD2,CASRYGTSGGKADTQYF,TGTGCCAGCAGATACGGGACTAGCGGGGGGAAGGCAGATACGCAGTATTTT
few,TRBJ2-1,TRBV5-1,TRBD2,CASSLLAGGNNEQFF,TGCGCCAGCAGCCTTCTAGCGGGGGGGAACAATGAGCAGTTCTTC
NA,TRBJ2-3,TRBV12-3/TRBV12-4,NA,CASTLLGPLDTQYF,TGTGCCAGCACCTTACTAGGCCCACTAGATACGCAGTATTTT
NA,TRBJ2-5,TRBV12-5,NA,CASGGETQYF,TGTGCTAGTGGTGGAGAGACCCAGTACTTC
NA,TRBJ2-1,TRBV9,TRBD1,CASSALTGRSSSEQFF,TGTGCCAGCAGCGCCCTGACAGGGCGATCGAGCTCTGAGCAGTTCTTC
NA,TRBJ1-5,TRBV28,NA,CASGPHEVNQPQHF,TGTGCCAGCGGACCCCACGAGGTAAATCAGCCCCAGCATTTT
once,TRBJ2-1,TRBV29-1,TRBD1,CSVVGEGDRGSYNEQFF,TGCAGCGTTGTTGGAGAAGGGGACAGGGGGTCCTACAATGAGCAGTTCTTC
NA,TRBJ2-2,TRBV7-2,NA,CASSLGHWDRTGELFF,TGTGCCAGCAGCTTAGGGCACTGGGACCGGACCGGGGAGCTGTTTTTT
NA,TRBJ2-5,TRBV20-1,TRBD2,CSAREGSWETQYF,TGCAGTGCCCGGGAGGGGAGTTGGGAGACCCAGTACTTC
NA,TRBJ2-2,TRBV24-1,NA,CATSGVDTGELFF,TGTGCCACCAGTGGGGTGGATACCGGGGAGCTGTTTTTT
NA,TRBJ1-5,TRBV5-6,NA,CASSLPGSNQPQHF,TGTGCCAGCAGCTTGCCTGGAAGCAATCAGCCCCAGCATTTT
NA,TRBJ2-7,TRBV3-1,NA,CASSQDRFFAGANEQYF,TGTGCCAGCAGCCAAGATCGGTTTTTCGCGGGGGCCAACGAGCAGTACTTC
few,TRBJ2-7,TRBV7-9,NA,CASSLSGEQYF,TGTGCCAGCAGCTTAAGCGGCGAGCAGTACTTC